Below, 18 T cell receptor beta chains from the same sample are listed, as sequenced in a study of graft-versus-host responses after intestinal transplantation. Profiling relied on immunoSEQ multiplex PCR, and the TCRdb table lists in-frame clones only, not all of them. This sample yields under 45,000 clones, of which 90% to 95% are seen a single time; 3.5% to 4% belongs to the top ten. The sequenced sample was PBMCs, obtained 700 to 850 days after intestinal transplantation. These receptors all stem from a human patient who received an intestinal transplant, so some T cells may come from the graft donor.

The rearrangement joins TRBV30 to TRBJ1-1; tentatively, D is TRBD1 (5 bases). Germline V lookup: CDR1 GTSNPN, CDR2 SVGIG (reference sequence). CDR3 size: 18 residues. Trimming left V 0 bases short and J 0 bases short, with 20 bases between. CDR3 sequence: CAWSVGRGFFALNTEAFF. CDR3 nucleotide sequence: TGTGCCTGGAGTGTAGGACGGGGCTTTTTCGCGCTGAACACTGAAGCTTTCTTT.

The chain joins TRBV10-2 to TRBJ2-7, with D uncertain. V lost 5 bases to trimming and J lost 3 bases, with 17 bases between them. CDR3 length equals 15 residues. Germline V gene data show CDR1 as WSHSY and CDR2 as SAAADI. The CDR3 bases are TGCGCCAGCAGTCAAAGAGCCCAGGAAGACTACGAGCAGTACTTC. This encodes CASSQRAQEDYEQYF.

The V gene is TRBV5-6, the J gene TRBJ2-1; 12 nucleotides line up with TRBD2. The V and J ends lost 3 bases and 7 bases, in that order; junction bases with no gene match: 5. This CDR3 has 15 residues. CDR1 is SGHDT and CDR2 is YYEEEE in the germline V gene. The CDR3 nucleotides read TGTGCCAGCAGCTCCGGACTAGCGGGAAGGAATGAGCAGTTCTTC. It yields the protein CASSSGLAGRNEQFF. The variable domain in full, with the rest retrieved from reference TRBV5-6 and TRBJ2-1, is DAGVTQSPTHLIKTRGQQVTLRCSPKSGHDTVSWYQQALGQGPQFIFQYYEEEERQRGNFPDRFSGHQFPNYSSELNVNALLLGDSALYLCASSSGLAGRNEQFFGPGTRLTVL.

The rearrangement uses TRBV5-6 and TRBJ2-1; D is undetermined. CDR1 and CDR2 (germline): SGHDT, YYEEEE. The CDR3 spans 11 residues. V lost 2 bases and J 4 bases, leaving 1 base between the germline ends. The CDR3 DNA reads as TGTGCCAGCAGCTTTTACAATGAGCAGTTCTTC. Residues: CASSFYNEQFF.

J is TRBJ1-5 and V is TRBV6-5, with D perhaps TRBD1 (6 bases). The germline gives CDR1 MNHEY, CDR2 SVGAGI. Trimming pared 6 bases from V and 2 bases from J, leaving 14 bases between. The length of the CDR3 is 15 residues. The CDR3 DNA reads TGTGCCAGCAGGCGCACAGGGTTGGGCAATCAGCCCCAGCATTTT. Its translation is CASRRTGLGNQPQHF.

The V and J genes are TRBV6-5 and TRBJ1-6; D is undetermined. Trimming shortened V by 5 bases and J by 8 bases, and 16 bases separated the two germline ends. This CDR3 spans 15 amino acids. Germline V CDR1 and CDR2: MNHEY, SVGAGI. The chain's CDR3 is CASSQDDRTDSPLHF. The DNA for the CDR3 is TGTGCCAGCAGTCAAGATGATAGAACAGATTCACCCCTCCACTTT.

The CDR3 DNA sequence: TGTGCCAGCAGCCAAGAATGGGCCGGCCCCAATGAGCAGTTCTTC. As protein: CASSQEWAGPNEQFF. The chain links TRBV4-2 to TRBJ2-1; no definite D call. The CDR3 has 15 residues. The V gene lost 0 bases and the J gene lost 6 bases, with 12 bases spanning the gap. The V gene's germline CDR1 is LGHNA and CDR2 YNFKEQ.

The V gene is TRBV6-5, the J gene TRBJ2-1; TRBD2 aligns across 9 bases. The V segment lost 3 bases and the J segment 6 bases; nucleotides outside the gene matches: 6. The CDR3 contains 15 residues. Germline V gene sequence: CDR1 MNHEY, CDR2 SVGAGI. CDR3 nucleotides: TGTGCCAGCAGTTATATAGCGGGAGTGGGCAATGAGCAGTTCTTC. Its protein is CASSYIAGVGNEQFF.

The chain uses TRBV5-1 and TRBJ2-1; TRBD1 matches 7 bases. The V segment lost 0 bases and the J segment 2 bases; nucleotides outside the gene matches: 2. CDR1 is SGHRS and CDR2 is YFSETQ in the germline V gene. CDR3 length equals 15 residues. Written as DNA, the CDR3 is TGCGCCAGCAGCTTGGAGACAGGGACCTACAATGAGCAGTTCTTC. Protein sequence: CASSLETGTYNEQFF. The variable domain in full, with the rest retrieved from reference TRBV5-1 and TRBJ2-1, is KAGVTQTPRYLIKTRGQQVTLSCSPISGHRSVSWYQQTPGQGLQFLFEYFSETQRNKGNFPGRFSGRQFSNSRSEMNVSTLELGDSALYLCASSLETGTYNEQFFGPGTRLTVL.

This rearrangement joins TRBV11-2 to TRBJ2-1; D may match TRBD1 or TRBD2 (5 bases each). The germline V gene has CDR1 SGHAT and CDR2 FQNNGV. The CDR3 runs 15 residues. V gave up 0 bases and J gave up 9 bases, with 15 bases separating them. Here the CDR3 DNA reads TGTGCCAGCAGCTTAGAAGTTGTGGGTGGGGGTGAGCAGTTCTTC. It is translated as CASSLEVVGGGEQFF.

The CDR3 nucleotides are TGTGCCAGCAGCTTAGCGGGTCTCAATCAGCCCCAGCATTTT. As protein: CASSLAGLNQPQHF. The genes are TRBV5-4 and TRBJ1-5; no firm D call. The CDR3 is 14 amino acids. From germline, CDR1 is SGHNT and CDR2 YYREEE (reference sequence). V was clipped by 2 bases and J by 3 bases, with 9 bases between them.

The rearrangement joins TRBV2 to TRBJ1-2; TRBD1 matches at 7 bases. Germline CDR1 SNHLY, CDR2 FYNNEI. The CDR3 is 12 amino acids. Trimming cost V 7 bases and J 6 bases; bases outside gene matches: 5. The CDR3 protein is CASKRTGDGYTF. DNA for the CDR3: TGTGCCAGCAAGCGGACAGGAGATGGCTACACCTTC.

The chain couples TRBV9 to TRBJ2-7; D is perhaps TRBD1 (6 bases). The germline V gene has CDR1 SGDLS and CDR2 YYNGEE. This CDR3 has 15 amino acids. V gave up 0 bases and J gave up 5 bases, with 15 bases separating them. CDR3: CASSVVPTRQDEQYF. DNA of the CDR3: TGTGCCAGCAGCGTAGTCCCGACCCGACAGGACGAGCAGTACTTC.

The V gene is TRBV6-5, the J gene TRBJ1-2; D is unclear. The V gene's germline CDR1 is MNHEY and CDR2 SVGAGI. The length of the CDR3 is 13 residues. Deletions cut 5 bases from V and 6 bases from J, with 13 bases between. The CDR3 spells CASSTHRGDGYTF. DNA of the CDR3: TGTGCCAGCAGTACCCATCGGGGAGATGGCTACACCTTC.

J is TRBJ1-2 and V is TRBV20-1; no definite D call. There are 11 residues in the CDR3. V was trimmed by 0 bases and J by 8 bases, leaving 7 bases between them. Germline CDR1 is DFQATT and CDR2 is SNEGSKA (reference sequence). This CDR3 is CSARDLRGYTF. The CDR3 coding sequence is TGCAGTGCTAGAGATTTAAGAGGCTACACCTTC.

The chain links TRBV5-1 to TRBJ1-1; D is ambiguous. This CDR3 is 16 amino acids long. V lost 6 bases, J lost 0 bases, and 18 bases lay in between. CDR1 is SGHRS, CDR2 YFSETQ, per germline. The CDR3 sequence is CASTPMDRHLNTEAFF. Here the CDR3 DNA reads TGCGCCAGCACTCCGATGGACCGCCATTTGAACACTGAAGCTTTCTTT.

To note about this clone: One end of the junction is discordant with germline, which a read error may explain. The V and J genes are TRBV19 and TRBJ1-5; tentatively, D is TRBD1 (6 bases). The CDR3 runs to 17 residues. From germline, CDR1 is LNHDA and CDR2 SQIVND (reference sequence). As DNA, the CDR3 is TGTGCCAGTAAACCAATTCACAGGGTTGGGAGCAATCAGCTCCAGCATTTT. As protein: CASKPIHRVGSNQLQHF.

The chain recombines TRBV9 with TRBJ2-2; 11 bases are a match to TRBD2. From germline, CDR1 is SGDLS and CDR2 YYNGEE. Trimming cost V 3 bases and J 6 bases; bases outside gene matches: 10. The CDR3 extends over 17 amino acids. The CDR3 region is CASSGLAGGLVAGELFF. DNA of the CDR3: TGTGCCAGCAGCGGATTAGCGGGAGGGCTCGTTGCCGGGGAGCTGTTTTTT. The full variable domain, its missing parts supplied by reference TRBV9 and TRBJ2-2, is DSGVTQTPKHLITATGQRVTLRCSPRSGDLSVYWYQQSLDQGLQFLIQYYNGEERAKGNILERFSAQQFPDLHSELNLSSLELGDSALYFCASSGLAGGLVAGELFFGEGSRLTVL.